The clone carrying this T cell receptor (beta chain) has more than one count but fewer than ten. CDR3 length: 15 residues. The V gene's germline CDR1 is SGHAT and CDR2 FQNNGV. V was shortened by 5 bases and J by 7 bases, with 18 bases between the two germline ends. Generated by immunoSEQ multiplex PCR, the TCRdb table keeps only in-frame clones and is missing some. Counted here are about 300,000 clones, about 61% occurring once; the ten biggest clones make up roughly 6%. These data come from a study of cytotoxic CD8 clonotypes in ibrutinib-treated CLL. In the study overall: The cohort had about a dozen relapsed/refractory and 15 treatment-naive patients, around 18 IGHV unmutated. Among patients, about 24 responded partially and 2 completely; some 15 then stayed remitted and some 12 progressed after median around 66 months. Response sampling took place at median 12 months of treatment, range 6 to 36.

Here the sequenced sample was PBMCs, taken after 36 months of ibrutinib treatment. V usage is TRBV11-2 and J usage is TRBJ2-1, with D perhaps TRBD1 (7 bases). This TCR was recovered from a human donor with chronic lymphocytic leukemia. CDR3: CASSAVLAGGNEQFF. The CDR3 coding sequence is TGTGCCAGCAGCGCAGTTTTGGCAGGGGGGAATGAGCAGTTCTTC.